This T cell receptor beta chain came from a study of shared clonotypes between healthy human individuals. Assay: immunoSEQ multiplex PCR; the TCRdb copy retains only in-frame clones and omits some. Among some 1,600,000 clones listed, approximately 98% were seen once. The sequenced sample was naive CD4+ T cells sorted from blood. Subset indicated: CD45RA+ positively selected. This receptor was identified in a man between 25 and 39 years old in good health.

The CDR3 DNA follows: TGTGCCAGCAGTGAACGACAGGGTGGGAGTACAGATACGCAGTATTTT. The encoded protein is CASSERQGGSTDTQYF. V usage is TRBV28 and J usage is TRBJ2-3, with 7 bases aligning to TRBD1. The CDR3 contains 16 residues. The V segment lost 5 bases and the J segment 3 bases; nucleotides outside the gene matches: 11. Germline CDR1 is MDHEN and CDR2 is SYDVKM.